What follows are 14 T cell receptor beta chains derived from one specimen sequenced in a study of T-cell reconstitution after alpha-beta-depleted transplantation in children. General observations from the study: At one year after transplant, newly produced T cells mostly accounted for T-cell counts and diversity.

Construction of the TCRbeta library involved unique molecular identifiers. TCRdb reprocessed the PCR reads via MiXCR and lists one record per CDR3 protein. The sample yields about 300,000 distinct CDR3 sequences, just over 7.5% seen once. Their cognate antigens are unknown. Here the sequenced sample was peripheral blood, taken 360 days after TCRalphabeta/CD19-depleted stem cell transplant. These receptors were collected from a female patient aged 2 to 10 who had a stem cell transplant for Fanconi anemia, so the T cells may come from the graft donor.

On this clonotype: The junction does not match germline at one end; this may be a read error. The chain's CDR3 is CTSRVTGGVTPTNEKLFF. The CDR3 DNA reads as TGTACCAGCAGAGTTACAGGGGGAGTTACTCCAACTAATGAAAAACTGTTTTTT. This chain joins TRBV2 and TRBJ1-4; TRBD1 matches 8 bases. The CDR3 runs to 18 residues. Germline V gives CDR1 SNHLY, CDR2 FYNNEI.

This clonotype was observed at least ten times. The CDR3 here is CSARWTLHGTEAFF. Here the CDR3 DNA reads TGCAGTGCTAGATGGACTCTCCATGGCACTGAAGCTTTCTTT. The chain uses TRBV20-1 and TRBJ1-1; the D is unclear. CDR3 size: 14 residues. Germline assignment: CDR1 DFQATT and CDR2 SNEGSKA (reference sequence). V lost 2 bases to trimming and J lost 4 bases, with 14 bases between them.

This clonotype was counted between two and nine times. The V and J genes are TRBV6-5 and TRBJ1-3, with D possibly matching TRBD1 (6 bases). Germline CDR1 and CDR2: MNHEY and SVGAGI. The germline V and J ends were trimmed by 5 bases and 0 bases, with 14 bases remaining between them. The CDR3 runs to 16 residues. The CDR3 DNA sequence: TGTGCCAGCAGTATAGCAGGGGCCAGCTCTGGAAACACCATATATTTT. Its translation is CASSIAGASSGNTIYF.

The table lists this clonotype with many counts. The gene calls are TRBV4-2 and TRBJ2-7; D is perhaps TRBD1 (8 bases). CDR1 and CDR2 (germline): LGHNA, YNFKEQ. This CDR3 is 16 amino acids long. V dropped 1 base and J dropped 2 bases, with 15 bases sitting between them. CDR3 DNA sequence: TGTGCCAGCAGCCAAGGTGACAGGGGAGGGACCTACGAGCAGTACTTC. This gives the protein CASSQGDRGGTYEQYF.

This clonotype was observed a handful of times. The J gene is TRBJ1-1, the V gene TRBV7-6; 7 bases agree with TRBD1. The CDR3 has 16 amino acids. Germline V gene sequence: CDR1 SGHVS, CDR2 FNYEAQ. Unmatched junction bases numbered 13, after V lost 5 bases and J lost 4 bases. The CDR3 is CASSARGRGRATEAFF. For the CDR3, the DNA is TGTGCCAGCAGCGCCCGAGGGAGGGGGCGGGCCACTGAAGCTTTCTTT.

The rearrangement joins TRBV15 to TRBJ1-1; 8 nucleotides line up with TRBD1. Trimming removed 3 bases from V and 8 bases from J; junction bases left unmatched: 20. This CDR3 contains 18 residues. Germline CDR1 is LNHNV and CDR2 is YYDKDF (reference sequence). The CDR3 DNA reads as TGTGCCACCAGCAGCCATTGGGGACAGGCCAACTTACCCCGCGAAGCTTTCTTT. This sequence encodes CATSSHWGQANLPREAFF.

In this sample, this clonotype is medium-sized (0.01 to 0.1%). CDR3 sequence: CASSLTSGGTDTQYF. The CDR3 DNA reads TGTGCCAGCAGTTTGACTAGCGGGGGCACAGATACGCAGTATTTT. The rearrangement uses TRBV12-3 or TRBV12-4 and TRBJ2-3, with TRBD2 matching over 11 bases. The V segment lost 3 bases and the J segment 1 base; nucleotides outside the gene matches: 0. The length of the CDR3 is 15 residues.

This clonotype came up many times. The chain uses TRBV6-5 and TRBJ1-1; D call uncertain. The CDR3 runs 13 residues. Trimming left V 4 bases short and J 4 bases short, with 10 bases between. Germline assignment: CDR1 MNHEY and CDR2 SVGAGI. The CDR3 sequence: CASSLVSGTEAFF. The CDR3 DNA is TGTGCCAGCAGTTTAGTGAGCGGCACTGAAGCTTTCTTT.

In its sample, this clonotype was seen many times. The chain uses TRBV20-1 and TRBJ2-7; D gene ambiguous. This CDR3 has 14 residues. V lost 5 bases and J lost 2, with 16 bases in between. The germline V gene encodes CDR1 DFQATT and CDR2 SNEGSKA (reference sequence). In DNA, the CDR3 is TGCAGTGCTTTCCGGCCCCGAATTGCCTACGAGCAGTACTTC. Translation gives CSAFRPRIAYEQYF.

The CDR3 bases are TGCAGCGTAAGGACTAGCGGGAGCGGGCAGTACTTC. Translating gives CSVRTSGSGQYF. The J gene is TRBJ2-7, the V gene TRBV20-1; 13 bases are shared with TRBD2. The CDR3 has 12 amino acids. Germline V CDR1 and CDR2: DFQATT, SNEGSKA (reference sequence).

This clonotype was observed a handful of times. The rearrangement links TRBV5-1 to TRBJ2-6, with D uncertain. The CDR3 is made up of 14 amino acids. V gave up 5 bases and J gave up 1 base, with 7 bases separating them. The germline V gene has CDR1 SGHRS and CDR2 YFSETQ. CDR3 sequence: CASSFLSGANVLTF. The CDR3 DNA sequence: TGCGCCAGCAGTTTTTTATCTGGGGCCAACGTCCTGACTTTC.

The rearrangement uses TRBV6-2 or TRBV6-3 and TRBJ2-5; TRBD1 aligns across 10 bases. From germline, CDR1 is MNHEY and CDR2 SVGEGT. After removal of 6 bases from V and 4 bases from J, the junction contained 11 bases not matched to a gene. The CDR3 has 16 residues. Here the CDR3 DNA reads TGTGCCAGCAGCCCCTATTTCCGGGACAGGGGAGAGACCCAGTACTTC. Amino acids: CASSPYFRDRGETQYF.

This clonotype was seen at least ten times. The chain uses TRBV6-5 and TRBJ2-7; D perhaps matches TRBD2 (7 bases). Germline-derived CDR1 and CDR2 are MNHEY and SVGAGI. The CDR3 is made up of 16 amino acids. Trimming took 0 bases from V and 3 from J, leaving 15 bases between them. The chain's CDR3 is CASSYSIQRGGYEQYF. CDR3 bases: TGTGCCAGCAGTTACTCGATTCAAAGGGGGGGCTACGAGCAGTACTTC.

V usage is TRBV20-1 and J usage is TRBJ1-2, with D uncertain. The CDR3 loop spans 13 amino acids. The V gene lost 3 bases and the J gene lost 0 bases, with 8 bases spanning the gap. CDR1 and CDR2 (germline): DFQATT, SNEGSKA (reference sequence). The CDR3 reads CSARRVTNYGYTF. CDR3 DNA: TGCAGTGCTAGGAGGGTTACTAACTATGGCTACACCTTC.